A selection of T cell receptor beta chains follows, all from one sample in a study of blood T cells in healthy people across ages. TCRdb re-called the 5' RACE reads with MiXCR, one entry per CDR3 protein. This table has approximately 690,000 distinct CDR3 sequences, 58% appearing once. Sequencing was carried out using blood. All receptors derive from a man aged 55-75 years in good health. The CDR3 runs from the conserved cysteine through the conserved F or W. The order of the fields is clone size, V gene, D gene, J gene, CDR3 protein, CDR3 DNA. The D gene is left open where the match is weak. A row's size may be missing; if present it is once, few, many or a size class.

.	TRBV10-3	TRBD2	TRBJ2-1	CATSERSGGAGEQFF	TGTGCCACCAGTGAGCGGAGCGGGGGGGCCGGTGAGCAGTTCTTC
.	TRBV5-1	.	TRBJ1-5	CASSLRGHSNQPQHF	TGCGCCAGCAGCTTACGAGGTCATAGCAATCAGCCCCAGCATTTT
few	TRBV29-1	TRBD1	TRBJ1-1	CSGTGWTGNTEAFF	TGCAGCGGAACCGGATGGACAGGCAACACTGAAGCTTTCTTT
once	TRBV12-3/TRBV12-4	TRBD1	TRBJ1-2	CASRVAGTGPYGYTF	TGTGCCAGCAGAGTGGCCGGGACAGGGCCCTATGGCTACACCTTC
.	TRBV20-1	TRBD1	TRBJ1-2	CSAGGRQGSRGGYTF	TGCAGTGCTGGGGGAAGACAGGGATCGAGGGGTGGCTACACCTTC
.	TRBV7-9	TRBD1	TRBJ2-2	CASSLRTGGAGELFF	TGTGCCAGCAGCTTGCGGACAGGGGGAGCCGGGGAGCTGTTTTTT
once	TRBV6-1	TRBD2	TRBJ2-7	CASSGTSGGPKISYEQYF	TGTGCCAGCAGTGGGACTAGCGGGGGGCCCAAGATATCCTACGAGCAGTACTTC
.	TRBV6-5	TRBD2	TRBJ2-1	CASSYSRGGLAGGNEQFF	TGTGCCAGCAGTTACTCAAGAGGGGGACTAGCGGGGGGCAATGAGCAGTTCTTC
.	TRBV9	.	TRBJ2-3	CASSVAVADTQYF	TGTGCCAGCAGCGTAGCCGTCGCAGATACGCAGTATTTT
once	TRBV6-2/TRBV6-3	.	TRBJ1-1	CASRGRGVFTEAFF	TGTGCCAGCAGGGGGAGGGGTGTTTTCACTGAAGCTTTCTTT
.	TRBV20-1	.	TRBJ1-4	CSAILPETNEKLFF	TGCAGTGCTATCCTGCCAGAAACTAATGAAAAACTGTTTTTT
.	TRBV28	.	TRBJ2-6	CASSLAGPPGANVLTF	TGTGCCAGCAGTTTAGCGGGTCCTCCTGGGGCCAACGTCCTGACTTTC
.	TRBV5-1	.	TRBJ2-6	CASSGLQVSGANVLTF	TGCGCCAGCAGCGGACTACAAGTCTCTGGGGCCAACGTCCTGACTTTC
.	TRBV3-1	TRBD2	TRBJ2-1	CASSQAERGTYNERFF	TGTGCCAGCAGCCAAGCTGAGCGGGGAACCTACAATGAGCGGTTCTTC
.	TRBV10-3	.	TRBJ2-5	CAISDSRDGETQYF	TGTGCCATCAGTGACTCCAGGGATGGGGAGACCCAGTACTTC
.	TRBV6-1	.	TRBJ1-2	CASSVAGDYGYTF	TGTGCCAGCAGTGTTGCGGGGGACTATGGCTACACCTTC
few	TRBV7-9	.	TRBJ1-1	CASSLDGGASTEAFF	TGTGCCAGCAGCTTAGACGGGGGGGCGAGCACTGAAGCTTTCTTT
many	TRBV4-2	.	TRBJ2-1	CASSQGTGASYNEQFF	TGTGCCAGCAGCCAAGGTACGGGGGCTTCCTACAATGAGCAGTTCTTC
few	TRBV6-5	TRBD2	TRBJ2-7	CASSSRGGGDSYEQYF	TGTGCCAGCAGTTCCCGTGGGGGGGGGGACTCCTACGAGCAGTACTTC
few	TRBV2	TRBD1	TRBJ1-2	CASSETLTGASGYTF	TGTGCCAGCAGTGAAACCCTCACAGGGGCTTCAGGCTACACCTTC
few	TRBV2	.	TRBJ2-5	CASSPDSYQETQYF	TGTGCCAGCAGTCCGGACAGTTACCAAGAGACCCAGTACTTC
few	TRBV25-1	TRBD1	TRBJ2-5	CASSELGQGAETQYF	TGTGCCAGCAGTGAACTCGGACAGGGGGCGGAGACCCAGTACTTC
.	TRBV5-1	.	TRBJ2-5	CASSLGLTVFLQETQYF	TGCGCCAGCAGCTTGGGACTAACGGTATTCCTACAAGAGACCCAGTACTTC
.	TRBV29-1	.	TRBJ2-2	CSVYRPSDTGELFF	TGCAGCGTTTACCGGCCCTCGGACACCGGGGAGCTGTTTTTT
many	TRBV4-1	.	TRBJ1-2	CASSQGGNIYYGYTF	TGCGCCAGCAGCCAAGGAGGAAATATATACTATGGCTACACCTTC
.	TRBV7-6	.	TRBJ2-7	CASSTVVGSEQYF	TGTGCCAGCAGCACTGTGGTGGGTTCCGAGCAGTACTTC
.	TRBV28	.	TRBJ2-4	CASSPAGSARNIQYF	TGTGCCAGCAGTCCCGCCGGCTCAGCCAGAAACATTCAGTACTTC
.	TRBV20-1	TRBD2	TRBJ2-3	CSARPAGGSTDTQYF	TGCAGTGCTAGGCCCGCGGGGGGGAGCACAGATACGCAGTATTTT
.	TRBV7-9	TRBD1	TRBJ2-5	CASSQQGARETQYF	TGTGCCAGCAGCCAACAGGGGGCGAGAGAGACCCAGTACTTC
few	TRBV12-3/TRBV12-4	.	TRBJ2-5	CASSSWGVKTQYF	TGTGCCAGCAGTTCCTGGGGGGTCAAGACCCAGTACTTC
few	TRBV7-2	.	TRBJ2-5	CASSLWDIQETQYF	TGTGCCAGCAGCTTATGGGACATCCAAGAGACCCAGTACTTC
few	TRBV29-1	.	TRBJ2-1	CSVRGQAGPNEQFF	TGCAGCGTTAGAGGGCAAGCGGGCCCCAATGAGCAGTTCTTC
.	TRBV27	.	TRBJ2-1	CASSLYPENNEQFF	TGTGCCAGCAGTTTATATCCAGAAAACAATGAGCAGTTCTTC
.	TRBV6-5	.	TRBJ2-4	CANSYSGLPAKNIQYF	TGTGCCAACAGTTACTCGGGACTTCCAGCCAAAAACATTCAGTACTTC
few	TRBV7-2	.	TRBJ1-2	CASSLDWASNYGYTF	TGTGCCAGCAGCTTAGATTGGGCCTCTAACTATGGCTACACCTTC
.	TRBV28	.	TRBJ1-1	CASSFDQMNTEAFF	TGTGCCAGCAGTTTTGACCAGATGAACACTGAAGCTTTCTTT
.	TRBV10-3	.	TRBJ1-2	CAISAVYYGYTF	TGTGCCATCAGTGCAGTCTACTATGGCTACACCTTC
.	TRBV20-1	.	TRBJ1-1	CSARAGGAGAEAFF	TGCAGTGCTAGAGCCGGGGGCGCCGGAGCTGAAGCTTTCTTT
.	TRBV6-6	.	TRBJ2-1	CASRLGPDNGNEQFF	TGTGCCAGCAGACTGGGCCCAGACAACGGCAATGAGCAGTTCTTC
.	TRBV10-3	TRBD2	TRBJ2-1	CAISPTSGGSSYNEQFF	TGTGCCATCAGCCCGACTAGCGGGGGAAGCTCCTACAATGAGCAGTTCTTC
.	TRBV11-2	TRBD2	TRBJ2-7	CASSSRGLGTSGRLYEQYF	TGTGCCAGCAGCTCTCGGGGTCTGGGAACTAGCGGGAGATTGTACGAGCAGTACTTC
.	TRBV12-3/TRBV12-4	.	TRBJ1-4	CASTPSDTSAEKLFF	TGTGCCAGCACCCCCTCTGACACATCCGCTGAAAAACTGTTTTTT
.	TRBV6-2/TRBV6-3	TRBD1	TRBJ2-1	CASTLSGTGAYNEQFF	TGTGCCAGCACCCTTAGCGGGACAGGGGCCTACAATGAGCAGTTCTTC
.	TRBV9	TRBD1	TRBJ1-2	CASSAGTARNYGYTF	TGTGCCAGCAGCGCCGGGACAGCCCGAAACTATGGCTACACCTTC
.	TRBV6-5	TRBD1	TRBJ2-2	CASSYTSDRAGGELFF	TGTGCCAGCAGTTACACCAGTGACAGGGCTGGTGGGGAGCTGTTTTTT
.	TRBV6-6	TRBD2	TRBJ2-3	CASTPLGGVGADTQYF	TGTGCCAGCACCCCACTTGGGGGGGTAGGCGCAGATACGCAGTATTTT
few	TRBV20-1	.	TRBJ1-4	CSARLRDNEKLFF	TGCAGTGCTAGGTTAAGGGATAATGAAAAACTGTTTTTT
.	TRBV10-3	TRBD2	TRBJ2-5	CAISVGAGGIYNEQYF	TGTGCCATCAGTGTGGGGGCGGGGGGAATTTACAATGAGCAGTACTTC
.	TRBV6-2/TRBV6-3	TRBD2	TRBJ2-7	CASSYFGLADEEGYEQYF	TGTGCCAGCAGTTACTTTGGACTAGCGGACGAGGAGGGCTACGAGCAGTACTTC
few	TRBV20-1	TRBD2	TRBJ2-7	CSAPSGSGGSYEQYF	TGCAGTGCCCCCTCAGGTAGCGGGGGATCCTACGAGCAGTACTTC
.	TRBV10-2	.	TRBJ2-5	CASSSHTGFGETQYF	TGCGCCAGCAGTTCTCATACAGGGTTCGGAGAGACCCAGTACTTC
.	TRBV7-2	.	TRBJ1-6	CASSSRPSPLHF	TGTGCCAGCAGCTCACGGCCGTCGCCCCTCCACTTT
.	TRBV12-3/TRBV12-4	TRBD2	TRBJ2-1	CASSSGGGRSSYNEQFF	TGTGCCAGCAGTTCGGGGGGGGGGCGGAGCTCCTACAATGAGCAGTTCTTC
.	TRBV3-1	.	TRBJ2-1	CASSPQGSSSYEQFF	TGTGCCAGCAGCCCCCAAGGGTCCAGCAGCTATGAGCAGTTCTTC
.	TRBV5-1	TRBD1	TRBJ2-7	CASAGTGISYEQYF	TGCGCTAGCGCCGGGACAGGAATCTCCTACGAGCAGTACTTC